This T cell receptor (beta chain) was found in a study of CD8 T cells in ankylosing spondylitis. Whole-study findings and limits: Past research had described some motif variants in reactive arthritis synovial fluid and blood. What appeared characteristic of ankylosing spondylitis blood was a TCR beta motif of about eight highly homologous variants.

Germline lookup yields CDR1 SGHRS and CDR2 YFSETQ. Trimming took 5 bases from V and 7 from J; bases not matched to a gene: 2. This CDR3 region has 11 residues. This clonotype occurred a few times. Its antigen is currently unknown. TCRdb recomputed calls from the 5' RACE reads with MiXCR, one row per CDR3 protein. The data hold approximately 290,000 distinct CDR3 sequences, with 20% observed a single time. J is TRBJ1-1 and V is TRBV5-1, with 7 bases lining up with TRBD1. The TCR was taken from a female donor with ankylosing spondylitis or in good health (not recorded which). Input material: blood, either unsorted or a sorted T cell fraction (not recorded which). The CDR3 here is CASRQGNEAFF. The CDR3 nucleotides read TGCGCCAGCAGACAGGGGAATGAAGCTTTCTTT. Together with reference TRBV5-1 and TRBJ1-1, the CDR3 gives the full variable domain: KAGVTQTPRYLIKTRGQQVTLSCSPISGHRSVSWYQQTPGQGLQFLFEYFSETQRNKGNFPGRFSGRQFSNSRSEMNVSTLELGDSALYLCASRQGNEAFFGQGTRLTVV.